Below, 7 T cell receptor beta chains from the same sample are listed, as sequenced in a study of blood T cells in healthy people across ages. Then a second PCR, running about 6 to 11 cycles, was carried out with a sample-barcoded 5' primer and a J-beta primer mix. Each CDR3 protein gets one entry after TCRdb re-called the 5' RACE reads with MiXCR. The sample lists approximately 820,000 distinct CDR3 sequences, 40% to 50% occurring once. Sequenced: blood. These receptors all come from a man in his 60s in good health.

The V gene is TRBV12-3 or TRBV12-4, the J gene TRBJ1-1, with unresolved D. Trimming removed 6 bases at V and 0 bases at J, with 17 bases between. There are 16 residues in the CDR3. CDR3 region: CASSTRSRVLNTEAFF. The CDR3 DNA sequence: TGTGCCAGCAGCACCCGCAGTAGGGTATTGAACACTGAAGCTTTCTTT.

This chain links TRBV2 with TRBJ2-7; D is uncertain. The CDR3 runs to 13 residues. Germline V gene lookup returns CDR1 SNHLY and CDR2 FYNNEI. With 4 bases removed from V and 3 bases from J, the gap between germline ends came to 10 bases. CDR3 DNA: TGTGCCAGCAGTGTCCAGAGTAACTACGAGCAGTACTTC. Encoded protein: CASSVQSNYEQYF.

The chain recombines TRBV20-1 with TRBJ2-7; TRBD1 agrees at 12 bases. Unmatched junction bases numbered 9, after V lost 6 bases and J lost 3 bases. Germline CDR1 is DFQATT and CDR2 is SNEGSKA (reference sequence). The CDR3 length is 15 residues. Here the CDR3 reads CSAKGTGGDNYEQYF. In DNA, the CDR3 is TGCAGTGCCAAAGGGACAGGGGGCGATAACTACGAGCAGTACTTC.

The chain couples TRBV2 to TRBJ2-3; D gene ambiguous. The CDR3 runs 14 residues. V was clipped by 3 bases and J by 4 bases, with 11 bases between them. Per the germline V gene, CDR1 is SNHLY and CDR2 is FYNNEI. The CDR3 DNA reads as TGTGCCAGCAGTGAGCTCAGATGGTCAGATACGCAGTATTTT. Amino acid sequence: CASSELRWSDTQYF.

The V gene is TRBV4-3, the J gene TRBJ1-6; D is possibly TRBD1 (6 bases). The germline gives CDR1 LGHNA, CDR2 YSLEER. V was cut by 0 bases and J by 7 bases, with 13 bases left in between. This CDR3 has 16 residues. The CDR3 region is CASSQDSRGSNSPLHF. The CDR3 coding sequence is TGCGCCAGCAGCCAAGATTCCAGGGGATCGAATTCACCCCTCCACTTT.

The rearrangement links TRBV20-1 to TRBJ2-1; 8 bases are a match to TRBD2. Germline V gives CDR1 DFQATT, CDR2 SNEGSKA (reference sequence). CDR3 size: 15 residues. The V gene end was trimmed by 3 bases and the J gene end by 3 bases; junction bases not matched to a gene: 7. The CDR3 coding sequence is TGCAGTGCTAGGGTACTAGCGGTACTCTACAATGAGCAGTTCTTC. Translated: CSARVLAVLYNEQFF.

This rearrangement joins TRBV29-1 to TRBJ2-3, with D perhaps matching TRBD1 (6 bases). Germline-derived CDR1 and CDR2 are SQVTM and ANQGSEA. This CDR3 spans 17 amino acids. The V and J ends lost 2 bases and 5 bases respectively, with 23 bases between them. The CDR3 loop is CSVEWASTGKEEDTQYF. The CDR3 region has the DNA TGCAGCGTTGAATGGGCCTCTACAGGGAAGGAGGAAGATACGCAGTATTTT.